The text below deals with one TCR beta chain. Its antigen is not known. This sample was taken from a study of T cell responses to AZD1222 COVID-19 vaccine. Profiling relied on immunoSEQ multiplex PCR, and the TCRdb table lists in-frame clones only, not all of them. The sample holds approximately 110,000 clones; 75% to 90% are singletons and the top ten take approximately 4.7%. Germline V gene sequence: CDR1 MNHEY, CDR2 SVGEGT. Trimming pared 0 bases from V and 2 bases from J, leaving 5 bases between. This CDR3 contains 14 residues. Findings and limits, study-wide: Unmutated variant regions reportedly attract nearly half of all spike-specific TCRs.

The sequence derives from an adult who received the AZD1222 COVID-19 vaccine. V is TRBV6-2 or TRBV6-3 and J is TRBJ1-5; D unclear. This sample comprised peripheral blood, obtained 28 days after the second AZD1222 dose. CDR3 loop: CASSYSDGNQPQHF. CDR3 sequence (DNA): TGTGCCAGCAGTTACTCAGACGGCAATCAGCCCCAGCATTTT.